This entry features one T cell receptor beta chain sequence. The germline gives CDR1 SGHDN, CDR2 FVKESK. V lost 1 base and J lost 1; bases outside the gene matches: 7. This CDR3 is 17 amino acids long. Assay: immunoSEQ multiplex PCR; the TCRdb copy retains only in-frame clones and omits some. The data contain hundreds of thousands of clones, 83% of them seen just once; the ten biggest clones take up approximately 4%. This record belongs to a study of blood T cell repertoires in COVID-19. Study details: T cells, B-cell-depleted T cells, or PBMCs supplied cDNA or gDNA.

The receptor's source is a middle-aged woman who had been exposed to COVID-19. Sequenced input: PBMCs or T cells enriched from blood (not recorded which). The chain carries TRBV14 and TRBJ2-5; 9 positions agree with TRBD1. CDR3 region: CASSQGGQGKIQETQYF. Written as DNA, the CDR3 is TGTGCCAGCAGCCAAGGGGGACAGGGCAAGATCCAAGAGACCCAGTACTTC.